The 14 T cell receptor beta chains reported below all come from one sample, sequenced in a study of shared clonotypes between healthy human individuals. The repertoire was sequenced with immunoSEQ multiplex PCR; TCRdb's copy has only in-frame clones and lacks some. The sample has over a million clones; about 77% are singletons. Sequencing used memory CD4+ T cells sorted from blood. The sample's subset: CD45RA-negative fraction. These receptors all stem from a man between 18 and 35 years old in good health.

CDR3 loop: CASSLRQGATNEKLFF. For the CDR3, the DNA is TGCGCCAGCAGCCTCAGACAGGGGGCAACTAATGAAAAACTGTTTTTT. The chain combines TRBV5-1 with TRBJ1-4; 9 bases fit TRBD1. The CDR3 extends over 16 amino acids. V dropped 4 bases and J dropped 0; count of bases not matched to a gene: 4. The V gene's germline CDR1 is SGHRS and CDR2 YFSETQ.

On this clone: The same CDR3 is also encoded by other DNA sequences in this sample. V is TRBV2 and J is TRBJ2-7; no clear D gene. Germline V gives CDR1 SNHLY, CDR2 FYNNEI. The CDR3 is 13 amino acids. V lost 4 bases and J lost 2, with 9 bases in between. The CDR3: CASSGLGPYEQYF. The CDR3 nucleotides read TGTGCCAGCAGTGGGCTAGGACCCTACGAGCAGTACTTC.

The gene calls are TRBV6-1 and TRBJ1-2; 8 nucleotides agree with TRBD1. With 8 bases clipped from V and 0 bases from J, the junction kept 8 bases outside the gene matches. The CDR3 runs to 15 residues. The germline gives CDR1 MNHNS, CDR2 SASEGT. The CDR3 reads CASRPQGATNYGYTF. Here the CDR3 DNA reads TGTGCCAGCCGACCGCAGGGGGCGACTAACTATGGCTACACCTTC.

In its sample, this clone was seen once. Other DNA sequences of this sample code for an identical CDR3. The rearrangement joins TRBV7-9 to TRBJ2-1, with D perhaps matching TRBD2 (6 bases). The V and J ends lost 1 base and 1 base respectively, with 8 bases between them. CDR1 and CDR2 from the germline V gene are SEHNR and FQNEAQ (reference sequence). The CDR3 extends over 15 amino acids. In DNA, the CDR3 is TGTGCCAGCAGCTTAGGGGGACTGTCCTACAATGAGCAGTTCTTC. Translation: CASSLGGLSYNEQFF.

The chain uses TRBV28 and TRBJ1-4; unclear D gene. V was shortened by 7 bases and J by 0 bases, with 12 bases between the two germline ends. The CDR3 covers 15 residues. Looked up from germline, CDR1 is MDHEN and CDR2 is SYDVKM. The CDR3 loop reads CASTGGQATNEKLFF. The DNA of the CDR3 is TGTGCCAGCACGGGTGGGCAAGCAACTAATGAAAAACTGTTTTTT.

This chain joins TRBV29-1 and TRBJ2-7, with TRBD1 as a possible D gene (5 bases). CDR1 SQVTM and CDR2 ANQGSEA come from the germline V gene. This CDR3 is 11 amino acids long. With 1 base removed from V and 11 bases from J, the gap between germline ends came to 12 bases. CDR3 nucleotide sequence: TGCAGCGTTGAAGGTCCGGACACCGAGTACTTC. This translates into CSVEGPDTEYF.

This clone was observed many times. The V gene is TRBV5-6, the J gene TRBJ1-1, with D maybe TRBD1 (6 bases). The germline CDR1 and CDR2 sequences are SGHDT and YYEEEE. This CDR3 has 17 residues. The V end was cut by 3 bases, the J end by 1 base, with 19 bases between. The CDR3 sequence: CASSSFAGASSNTEAFF. For the CDR3, the DNA is TGTGCCAGCAGCTCGTTCGCAGGGGCAAGTTCGAACACTGAAGCTTTCTTT.

The V gene is TRBV18, the J gene TRBJ2-7, with TRBD2 matching 11 bases. The CDR3 has 14 amino acids. V lost 3 bases and J lost 3; bases outside the gene matches: 1. The germline V gene has CDR1 KGHSH and CDR2 LQKENI. The CDR3 reads CASSPGLAVYEQYF. The CDR3 nucleotides are TGTGCCAGCTCACCGGGACTAGCGGTCTACGAGCAGTACTTC.

The rearrangement uses TRBV28 and TRBJ1-5, with TRBD1 as a possible D gene (5 bases). This CDR3 spans 16 amino acids. Germline lookup yields CDR1 MDHEN and CDR2 SYDVKM. V lost 2 bases and J lost 7, with 18 bases in between. The CDR3 coding sequence is TGTGCCAGCAGTTTACACTCTCAGCGGGGGTTCCAGCCCCAGCATTTT. As protein: CASSLHSQRGFQPQHF.

The rearrangement joins TRBV7-9 to TRBJ1-5; possible D gene TRBD1, 5 bases. The V end was cut by 4 bases, the J end by 4 bases, with 11 bases between. The CDR3 is 14 amino acids. CDR1 and CDR2 from the germline V gene are SEHNR and FQNEAQ (reference sequence). The CDR3 DNA is TGTGCCAGCAGCTCCGTGGCAGGGAATCAGCCCCAGCATTTT. Protein: CASSSVAGNQPQHF.

This chain links TRBV14 with TRBJ2-7, with 14 bases matching TRBD2. Germline CDR1 and CDR2: SGHDN and FVKESK. The CDR3 runs 20 residues. Trimming cost V 1 base and J 0 bases; bases outside gene matches: 11. Written as DNA, the CDR3 is TGTGCCAGCAGCCAAGCGGGGCAGGGACTAGCGGGAGTGCGCTCCTACGAGCAGTACTTC. Protein product: CASSQAGQGLAGVRSYEQYF.

The chain uses TRBV5-6 and TRBJ2-4, with D hard to call. CDR3 size: 13 residues. Trimming pared 5 bases from V and 3 bases from J, leaving 9 bases between. CDR1 is SGHDT and CDR2 is YYEEEE in the germline V gene. CDR3 bases: TGTGCCAGCAGTTTTTCTAGCAAAAACATTCAGTACTTC. Translation: CASSFSSKNIQYF.

CDR3 coding DNA: TGTGCCAGCAGTGCCCCTGGTAGGGAATGGAGCGATGGCTACACCTTC. It encodes CASSAPGREWSDGYTF. The chain carries TRBV6-6 and TRBJ1-2; D gene ambiguous. The V end was cut by 5 bases, the J end by 6 bases, with 22 bases between. Germline V gene sequence: CDR1 MNHNY, CDR2 SVGAGI (reference sequence). The CDR3 totals 16 residues.

The chain has TRBV7-4 and TRBJ2-3; possibly TRBD2 for D (5 bases). Germline CDR1 is SGHVT and CDR2 is SQSDAQ. V was trimmed by 9 bases and J by 2 bases, leaving 18 bases between them. This CDR3 is 15 amino acids long. DNA for the CDR3: TGTGCCAGGGCGGGCCACTTCTGCCTCACAGATACGCAGTATTTT. Translated: CARAGHFCLTDTQYF.